This T cell receptor (beta chain) was identified in a study of blood T cell repertoires in COVID-19. Only in-frame clones appear in the TCRdb table, and some are missing; sequencing was by immunoSEQ multiplex PCR. The sample holds roughly 220,000 clones, around 89% seen once. Sequenced input: PBMCs or T cells enriched from blood (not recorded which). This TCR was recovered from a woman aged 18-29 years in a cohort exposed to, infected with or recovered from COVID-19 (not recorded which).

The DNA for the CDR3 is TGTGCCACCAGTGATCCGACCCTCGGGACAGGGGAGGATCAGCCCCAGCATTTT. It is translated as CATSDPTLGTGEDQPQHF. The chain combines TRBV24-1 with TRBJ1-5; 10 bases align to TRBD1. From germline, CDR1 is KGHDR and CDR2 SFDVKD. CDR3 size: 18 residues. After removal of 3 bases from V and 5 bases from J, the junction contained 12 bases not matched to a gene.